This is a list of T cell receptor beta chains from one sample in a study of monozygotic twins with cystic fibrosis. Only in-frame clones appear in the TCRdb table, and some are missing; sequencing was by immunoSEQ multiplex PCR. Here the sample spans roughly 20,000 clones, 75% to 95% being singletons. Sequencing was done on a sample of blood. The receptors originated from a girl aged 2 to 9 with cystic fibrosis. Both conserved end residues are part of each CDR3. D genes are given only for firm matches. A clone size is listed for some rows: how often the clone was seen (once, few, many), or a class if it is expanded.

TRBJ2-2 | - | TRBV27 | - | TGTGCCAGCAGACAGACGAACACCGGGGAGCTGTTTTTT | CASRQTNTGELFF
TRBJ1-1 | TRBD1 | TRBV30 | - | TGTGCCCTCACAGGGGGCGCGGGGAACACTGAAGCTTTCTTT | CALTGGAGNTEAFF
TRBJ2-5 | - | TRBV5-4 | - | TGTGCCAGCAGCCTTCAAGAGACCCAGTACTTC | CASSLQETQYF
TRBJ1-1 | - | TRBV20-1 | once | TGCAGTGTTAGGAGAGACACTGAAGCTTTCTTT | CSVRRDTEAFF
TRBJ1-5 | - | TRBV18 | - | TGTGCCAGCTCACTAGGAGGTCCGGAAAGCAATCAGCCCCAGCATTTT | CASSLGGPESNQPQHF
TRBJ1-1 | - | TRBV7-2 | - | TGTGCCAGCAGCTTAGCCTTGGACGTCCAAGAAGCTTTCTTT | CASSLALDVQEAFF
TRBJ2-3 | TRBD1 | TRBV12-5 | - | TGTGCTAGTGGTTTGCTTGACCTGCCAGGGGGTCCTTCCACAGATACGCAGTATTTT | CASGLLDLPGGPSTDTQYF
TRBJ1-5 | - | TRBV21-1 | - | TGTGCCAGCAGCAAAGATCTCCCGGGACTCCACAATCAGCCCCAGCATTTT | CASSKDLPGLHNQPQHF
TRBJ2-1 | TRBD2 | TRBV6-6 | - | TGTGCCAGCAGTTACTCAGGGAGGGGAGAGCAGTTCTTC | CASSYSGRGEQFF
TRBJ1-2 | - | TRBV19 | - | TGTGCCAGTAGTATGGAGTATGGCTACACCTTC | CASSMEYGYTF
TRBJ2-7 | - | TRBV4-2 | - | TGTGCCAGCAGCGACACGCACGAGCAGTACTTC | CASSDTHEQYF
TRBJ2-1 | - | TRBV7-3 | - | TGTGCCAGCAGCACTCAGCTTTACAATGAGCAGTTCTTC | CASSTQLYNEQFF
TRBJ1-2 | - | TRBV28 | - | TGTGCCAGCAGTTTAATTGTCCTGCGACAGGATCGGCTACATGGCTACACCTTC | CASSLIVLRQDRLHGYTF
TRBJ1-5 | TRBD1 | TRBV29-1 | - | TGCAGCGTTAGAGGGACAGGGGGTAATCAGCCCCAGCATTTT | CSVRGTGGNQPQHF
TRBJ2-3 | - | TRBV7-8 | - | TGTGCCAGCACGAGAACGGAAGGTTATAGCACAGATACGCAGTATTTT | CASTRTEGYSTDTQYF
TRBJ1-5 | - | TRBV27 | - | TGTGCCAGCAGTTTACGGGGGGTACTGCGGCACAATCAGCCCCAGCATTTT | CASSLRGVLRHNQPQHF
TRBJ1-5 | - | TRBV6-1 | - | TGTGCCAGCAGTAGGGGTGAGCCCCAGCATTTT | CASSRGEPQHF